Below, one T cell receptor (beta chain) is given with its context. Its antigen is still unknown. These data originate in a study of blood T cells in healthy people across ages. General study findings and limits: With donor CMV status unknown, expanded clonotype changes were possibly confounded.

Then a second PCR, running roughly 7 to 11 cycles, was carried out with a sample-barcoded 5' primer and a J-beta primer mix. In TCRdb, the 5' RACE reads were re-called with MiXCR into one record per CDR3 protein. The sample carries some 1,500,000 distinct CDR3 sequences, about 45% recorded once. The authors isolated at least 6.5 million PBMCs per sample. The V end lost 6 bases, the J end lost 2 bases, and 14 bases lay between the germline ends. This CDR3 has 15 residues. Germline CDR1 and CDR2: MNHEY and SMNVEV (reference sequence). Sequencing input: blood. The receptor was isolated from a woman between 18 and 29 years old in good health. The V and J genes are TRBV27 and TRBJ2-1; D call uncertain. The CDR3 nucleotides are TGTGCCAGCAGGCTCGTGGGCAGCGCCTACAATGAGCAGTTCTTC. Its protein is CASRLVGSAYNEQFF.